A single sample gave rise to the 24 T cell receptor beta chains below, sequenced in a study of shared clonotypes between healthy human individuals. TCRdb keeps only in-frame clones here, not all; method: immunoSEQ multiplex PCR. The table lists about 110,000 clones, 65% to 75% of them singletons. The sample was memory CD8+ T cells sorted from blood. Subset defined: CD45RO+ cells pooled with CCR7-negative TemRA cells. These receptors were collected from a woman in her twenties or thirties in good health.

V and J are TRBV5-4 and TRBJ2-7, with D uncertain. This CDR3 is built from 16 residues. Trimming cost V 1 base and J 0 bases, with 14 bases left between them. Germline CDR1 SGHNT, CDR2 YYREEE (reference sequence). This CDR3 is CASSLIGLTSSYEQYF. CDR3 bases: TGTGCCAGCAGCTTGATCGGGCTGACCTCCTCCTACGAGCAGTACTTC. The whole variable domain, filled in from reference TRBV5-4 and TRBJ2-7, reads ETGVTQSPTHLIKTRGQQVTLRCSSQSGHNTVSWYQQALGQGPQFIFQYYREEENGRGNFPPRFSGLQFPNYSSELNVNALELDDSALYLCASSLIGLTSSYEQYFGPGTRLTVT.

J is TRBJ1-4 and V is TRBV15; perhaps TRBD1 as D (6 bases). The ends were cut back, 3 bases at V and 5 bases at J, with 28 bases in the middle. The CDR3 consists of 20 residues. The germline gives CDR1 LNHNV, CDR2 YYDKDF (reference sequence). The CDR3 region has the DNA TGTGCCACCAGCAGGAGAGAGTTAAGGGGACATTTGGCCCTAAATGAAAAACTGTTTTTT. Its protein product is CATSRRELRGHLALNEKLFF.

The chain combines TRBV7-8 with TRBJ2-1; 7 bases fit TRBD2. CDR1 is SGHVS, CDR2 FQNEAQ, per germline. The CDR3 extends over 15 amino acids. With 1 base clipped from V and 9 bases from J, the junction kept 9 bases outside the gene matches. The chain's CDR3 is CASSLVAGVMGEQFF. The CDR3 DNA reads TGTGCCAGCAGCTTAGTGGCGGGAGTGATGGGTGAGCAGTTCTTC.

This clone has more than one count but fewer than ten. The chain recombines TRBV25-1 with TRBJ2-7, with D possibly TRBD2 on 5 matching bases. The CDR3 loop spans 12 amino acids. Germline V CDR1 and CDR2: MGHDK, SYGVNS. The ends were cut back, 8 bases at V and 1 base at J, with 9 bases in the middle. CDR3 residues: CASGGPSYEQYF. The CDR3 DNA follows: TGTGCCAGCGGCGGGCCTTCCTACGAGCAGTACTTC.

The CDR3 DNA sequence: TGTGCCAGCAGTTACTCCTGGGCCTACGAGCAGTACTTC. Amino acid sequence: CASSYSWAYEQYF. This chain links TRBV6-6 with TRBJ2-7; D not resolved. Germline CDR1 and CDR2: MNHNY and SVGAGI (reference sequence). V lost 0 bases, J lost 2 bases, and 5 bases lay in between. The CDR3 spans 13 residues.

This clone was counted between two and nine times. The chain joins TRBV29-1 to TRBJ1-1, with TRBD1 as a possible D gene (6 bases). The CDR3 loop spans 13 amino acids. V gave up 4 bases and J gave up 1 base, with 10 bases separating them. Germline CDR1 SQVTM, CDR2 ANQGSEA. DNA for the CDR3: TGCAGCGTTGTCAGGGGATGGAACACTGAAGCTTTCTTT. Translating it yields CSVVRGWNTEAFF.

This chain uses TRBV7-8 with TRBJ1-5; D unresolved. Germline V lookup: CDR1 SGHVS, CDR2 FQNEAQ. The V gene lost 0 bases and the J gene lost 2 bases, with 17 bases spanning the gap. CDR3 length: 18 residues. The CDR3 region is CASSLAARNHAGNQPQHF. The CDR3 DNA sequence: TGTGCCAGCAGCTTAGCGGCCCGGAACCACGCCGGCAATCAGCCCCAGCATTTT.

This clone was observed a handful of times. The gene calls are TRBV25-1 and TRBJ2-5, with no clear D. The V gene's germline CDR1 is MGHDK and CDR2 SYGVNS. The CDR3 sequence is 12 residues long. Trimming left V 1 base short and J 2 bases short, with 2 bases between. The DNA for the CDR3 is TGTGCCAGCAGTGAATTACAAGAGACCCAGTACTTC. Protein sequence: CASSELQETQYF.

This rearrangement joins TRBV4-1 to TRBJ2-7; TRBD1 aligns across 9 bases. The CDR3 totals 19 residues. Germline V gene data show CDR1 as MGHRA and CDR2 as YSYEKL. V shed 2 bases, J shed 2 bases, and the junction held 16 bases outside the gene matches. The CDR3 protein is CASSQPTGGRGRPPYEQYF. The CDR3 DNA follows: TGCGCCAGCAGCCAACCGACAGGGGGGAGGGGACGACCCCCCTACGAGCAGTACTTC.

The CDR3 reads CASSPGTGDTGELFF. DNA for the CDR3: TGTGCCAGCAGCCCCGGGACAGGGGATACCGGGGAGCTGTTTTTT. The rearrangement links TRBV11-2 to TRBJ2-2; the match to TRBD1 covers 10 bases. CDR1 and CDR2 (germline): SGHAT, FQNNGV. CDR3 length: 15 amino acids. J lost 5 bases, V lost 5 bases, and 5 bases had no gene match.

Comments on this clone: A much larger clone differs by one base, so this may be a read error. The J gene is TRBJ1-5, the V gene TRBV2; tentative D call: TRBD1 (6 bases). Deletions cut 6 bases from V and 0 bases from J, with 9 bases between. This CDR3 has 14 residues. Per germline, CDR1 SNHLY and CDR2 FYNNEI. CDR3 DNA sequence: TGTGCCAGCAGGGACAGTAATAGCAATCAGCCCCAGCATTTT. Amino acid sequence: CASRDSNSNQPQHF.

The chain has TRBV28 and TRBJ2-5; D gene unclear. CDR1 MDHEN and CDR2 SYDVKM come from the germline V gene. This CDR3 is 15 amino acids long. The V gene lost 6 bases and the J gene lost 2 bases, with 16 bases spanning the gap. Here the CDR3 DNA reads TGTGCCAGCAGCCCCGGCGGAGCAGCACAAGAGACCCAGTACTTC. This encodes CASSPGGAAQETQYF.

The chain links TRBV5-8 to TRBJ2-1; TRBD2 matches 12 bases. Trimming removed 0 bases from V and 8 bases from J; junction bases left unmatched: 3. The CDR3 loop spans 15 amino acids. The V gene's germline CDR1 is SGHTS and CDR2 YDEGEE. In DNA, the CDR3 is TGTGCCAGCAGCTTGGGACTAGCGGGAGTGTATGAGCAGTTCTTC. As protein: CASSLGLAGVYEQFF.

The chain carries TRBV5-1 and TRBJ2-5; D might be TRBD2 (5 bases). Trimming removed 0 bases at V and 0 bases at J, with 9 bases between. This CDR3 is 15 amino acids long. From germline, CDR1 is SGHRS and CDR2 YFSETQ. The DNA for the CDR3 is TGCGCCAGCAGCTTGGCCGGGAATAACCAAGAGACCCAGTACTTC. It encodes CASSLAGNNQETQYF.

This rearrangement joins TRBV28 to TRBJ1-3; tentatively, D is TRBD1 (5 bases). Germline V gene lookup returns CDR1 MDHEN and CDR2 SYDVKM. The CDR3 is 15 amino acids. The germline V and J ends were trimmed by 3 bases and 0 bases, with 9 bases remaining between them. The CDR3 region has the DNA TGTGCCAGCAGTTTCCCAGGGTACTCTGGAAACACCATATATTTT. This translates into CASSFPGYSGNTIYF.

The table lists this clone with a few counts. The rearrangement joins TRBV2 to TRBJ2-1; D unresolved. The V gene lost 6 bases and the J gene lost 9 bases, with 12 bases spanning the gap. CDR1 and CDR2 from the germline V gene are SNHLY and FYNNEI. This CDR3 comprises 12 residues. The CDR3 region is CASRSSSTEQFF. DNA for the CDR3: TGTGCCAGCAGAAGCAGTAGCACTGAGCAGTTCTTC.

This sequence joins TRBV28 and TRBJ2-7; maybe TRBD2 (6 bases). This CDR3 is 16 amino acids long. Germline-derived CDR1 and CDR2 are MDHEN and SYDVKM. Trimming removed 7 bases from V and 0 bases from J, with 19 bases in between. The CDR3 DNA follows: TGTGCCAGCATCTCTAACATGGGGGGAAGCTCCTACGAGCAGTACTTC. Encoded protein: CASISNMGGSSYEQYF.

In DNA form, the CDR3 reads TGTGCCAGCAGATACGGAATGAACACTGAAGCTTTCTTT. This translates into CASRYGMNTEAFF. This chain joins TRBV6-5 and TRBJ1-1; D is ambiguous. The V and J ends lost 6 bases and 0 bases respectively, with 8 bases between them. Germline lookup yields CDR1 MNHEY and CDR2 SVGAGI. The CDR3 totals 13 residues.

V is TRBV28 and J is TRBJ1-2, with 11 bases lining up with TRBD1. Germline V lookup: CDR1 MDHEN, CDR2 SYDVKM. Trimming cost V 11 bases and J 8 bases; bases outside gene matches: 16. The CDR3 is made up of 15 amino acids. For the CDR3, the DNA is TGTGCCTGCACCCAACCGGACAGGGGGCTGCTCGGCTACACCTTC. Its protein product is CACTQPDRGLLGYTF.

The chain uses TRBV27 and TRBJ2-4, with D possibly TRBD2 on 7 matching bases. V dropped 2 bases and J dropped 3 bases, with 23 bases sitting between them. There are 19 residues in the CDR3. CDR1 and CDR2 (germline): MNHEY, SMNVEV (reference sequence). The CDR3 region has the DNA TGTGCCAGCAGTTTAAATGGGTGGGCGGGGGCTAAATACAAAAACATTCAGTACTTC. This translates into CASSLNGWAGAKYKNIQYF.

The chain has TRBV9 and TRBJ1-6; a possible D gene is TRBD1 (6 bases). CDR1 and CDR2 from the germline V gene are SGDLS and YYNGEE. This CDR3 has 16 residues. Trimming removed 0 bases from V and 5 bases from J, with 12 bases in between. The chain's CDR3 is CASSVGGGVDNSPLHF. CDR3 DNA: TGTGCCAGCAGCGTAGGTGGGGGCGTCGATAATTCACCCCTCCACTTT.

A single count supports this clone. J is TRBJ2-2 and V is TRBV4-2; 7 bases align to TRBD2. Unmatched junction bases numbered 5, after V lost 4 bases and J lost 0 bases. Per the germline V gene, CDR1 is LGHNA and CDR2 is YNFKEQ. CDR3 length: 16 amino acids. The CDR3 reads CASSPERDPNTGELFF. DNA for the CDR3: TGTGCCAGCAGCCCAGAGCGGGACCCGAACACCGGGGAGCTGTTTTTT.

The rearrangement joins TRBV4-2 to TRBJ2-3; 7 bases line up with TRBD2. The germline V gene has CDR1 LGHNA and CDR2 YNFKEQ. The V gene end was trimmed by 1 base and the J gene end by 5 bases; junction bases not matched to a gene: 12. The CDR3 sequence is 17 residues long. The CDR3 sequence is CASSQVVREWIEDTQYF. The CDR3 DNA sequence: TGTGCCAGCAGCCAAGTTGTGCGGGAGTGGATAGAAGATACGCAGTATTTT.

On this clone itself: Other DNA sequences in the sample encode the same CDR3. The chain carries TRBV4-1 and TRBJ2-7; D unclear. The germline V and J ends were trimmed by 0 bases and 3 bases, with 9 bases remaining between them. The germline V gene has CDR1 MGHRA and CDR2 YSYEKL. This CDR3 is built from 14 residues. CDR3 nucleotides: TGCGCCAGCAGCCAAGACCCCGGAAGCTACGAGCAGTACTTC. Translated, it gives CASSQDPGSYEQYF.